Listed below are T cell receptor beta chains from one sample, sequenced in a study of cytotoxic CD8 clonotypes in ibrutinib-treated CLL. Sequenced by immunoSEQ multiplex PCR; TCRdb stores in-frame clones only, minus some. The sample includes fewer than 400,000 clones, 67% of them seen just once. The input for sequencing was PBMCs, taken after 36 months of ibrutinib treatment. These receptors all come from a human donor with chronic lymphocytic leukemia. Both conserved end residues are part of each CDR3. The D gene is left open where the match is weak. Rows give clone size only sometimes, using once, few, many, or a class for an expanded clone.

>NA|NA|TRBJ2-7|TRBV4-1
CASSQEGYEQYF
TGCGCCAGCAGCCAAGAGGGGTACGAGCAGTACTTC
>NA|NA|TRBJ2-2|TRBV7-2
CASSLEEKNTGELFF
TGTGCCAGCAGCTTGGAGGAAAAGAACACCGGGGAGCTGTTTTTT
>NA|NA|TRBJ1-2|TRBV6-5
CASSLQGSPNYGYTF
TGTGCCAGCAGTTTACAGGGATCCCCTAACTATGGCTACACCTTC
>NA|NA|TRBJ2-6|TRBV6-1
CASIRSGANVLTF
TGTGCCAGCATAAGGTCTGGGGCCAACGTCCTGACTTTC
>NA|NA|TRBJ1-5|TRBV27
CASSSSYSNQPQHF
TGTGCCAGCAGTTCCAGTTATAGCAATCAGCCCCAGCATTTT
>TRBD1|NA|TRBJ2-7|TRBV4-1
CASSQWSGQGAYEQYF
TGCGCCAGCAGCCAATGGAGTGGGCAGGGGGCCTACGAGCAGTACTTC
>TRBD2|NA|TRBJ2-3|TRBV5-1
CASSFGGWTDTQYF
TGCGCCAGCAGCTTCGGGGGGTGGACAGATACGCAGTATTTT
>NA|NA|TRBJ1-4|TRBV25-1
CASRGIEKLFF
TGTGCCAGCAGGGGGATCGAAAAACTGTTTTTT
>NA|NA|TRBJ1-4|TRBV2
CASRAGRFNEKLFF
TGTGCCAGCCGGGCGGGACGGTTTAATGAAAAACTGTTTTTT
>TRBD2|few|TRBJ2-7|TRBV27
CASSSASGTYEQYF
TGTGCCAGCAGTTCCGCTAGCGGAACTTACGAGCAGTACTTC
>NA|NA|TRBJ1-2|TRBV15
CATSREWGRLPLGYTF
TGTGCCACCAGCAGAGAGTGGGGGAGACTACCCCTCGGCTACACCTTC
>NA|NA|TRBJ2-1|TRBV7-3
CASSLSRSSEQFF
TGTGCCAGCAGCTTATCCCGGAGTTCCGAGCAGTTCTTC
>TRBD1|NA|TRBJ2-7|TRBV4-3
CASSKDRGGYEQYF
TGCGCCAGCAGCAAGGACAGGGGTGGCTACGAGCAGTACTTC
>TRBD2|NA|TRBJ2-7|TRBV29-1
CSVGLRLAGAEQYF
TGCAGCGTTGGGCTTAGACTAGCGGGAGCCGAGCAGTACTTC
>NA|NA|TRBJ1-2|TRBV10-3
CAISESRGNGYTF
TGTGCCATCAGTGAGTCGAGGGGGAATGGCTACACCTTC
>TRBD2|NA|TRBJ2-2|TRBV9
CASSVGGTEGTSGVYGNTGELFF
TGTGCCAGCAGCGTAGGTGGGACCGAGGGGACTAGCGGGGTATACGGGAACACCGGGGAGCTGTTTTTT
>TRBD2|NA|TRBJ2-7|TRBV5-1
CASSGTNSYEQYF
TGCGCCAGCAGTGGGACTAACTCCTACGAGCAGTACTTC
>TRBD2|NA|TRBJ2-1|TRBV7-9
CASSSIIGLAGGRDEQFF
TGTGCCAGCAGCTCGATAATTGGGCTAGCGGGAGGGAGGGATGAGCAGTTCTTC
>TRBD2|NA|TRBJ2-3|TRBV6-4
CASSLSGSPTDTQYF
TGTGCCAGCAGCCTTAGCGGGTCACCCACAGATACGCAGTATTTT
>NA|NA|TRBJ1-2|TRBV4-1
CASSQVVNSFRGYTF
TGCGCCAGCAGCCAAGTTGTGAACTCATTTAGGGGCTACACCTTC
>NA|NA|TRBJ1-1|TRBV2
CASSGNFEAFF
TGTGCCAGCTCCGGGAATTTTGAAGCTTTCTTT
>TRBD1|few|TRBJ2-7|TRBV6-5
CASRKQGAEYEQYF
TGTGCCAGCAGGAAACAGGGGGCCGAGTACGAGCAGTACTTC
>TRBD2|few|TRBJ2-7|TRBV5-6
CASSSGLGYEQYF
TGTGCCAGCAGCTCTGGACTAGGATACGAGCAGTACTTC
>TRBD1|NA|TRBJ1-1|TRBV28
CASSTPGQDEAFF
TGTGCCAGCAGTACCCCTGGACAGGATGAAGCTTTCTTT
>NA|NA|TRBJ2-1|TRBV9
CASSVATGGDEQFF
TGTGCCAGCAGCGTAGCTACGGGGGGCGATGAGCAGTTCTTC
>NA|NA|TRBJ2-7|TRBV7-9
CASSLDPGYEQYF
TGTGCCAGCAGCTTAGATCCGGGCTACGAGCAGTACTTC
>NA|few|TRBJ1-2|TRBV2
CASRVTRNYGYTF
TGTGCCAGCAGAGTAACAAGAAACTATGGCTACACCTTC
>NA|NA|TRBJ1-2|TRBV29-1
CSVEGIPNYGYTF
TGCAGCGTTGAGGGGATTCCTAACTATGGCTACACCTTC
>TRBD1|NA|TRBJ1-5|TRBV18
CASSRRDRVGGNQPQHF
TGTGCCAGCTCCCGACGGGACAGGGTAGGTGGCAATCAGCCCCAGCATTTT
>NA|NA|TRBJ1-2|TRBV7-8
CASSSEKWGTVGNYGYTF
TGTGCCAGCAGCTCGGAAAAGTGGGGCACTGTAGGAAACTATGGCTACACCTTC
>TRBD1|NA|TRBJ2-7|TRBV10-3
CAISETGGFDEQYF
TGTGCCATCAGTGAGACAGGGGGCTTCGACGAGCAGTACTTC
>NA|NA|TRBJ1-4|TRBV23-1
CASSQSSGQEGQLFF
TGCGCCAGCAGTCAATCGTCAGGGCAGGAAGGTCAACTGTTTTTT
>NA|few|TRBJ2-1|TRBV29-1
CSVGENEQFF
TGCAGCGTTGGGGAGAATGAGCAGTTCTTC
>NA|NA|TRBJ1-3|TRBV11-1
CASSPRVASGNTIYF
TGTGCCAGCAGCCCGCGCGTGGCCTCTGGAAACACCATATATTTT
>NA|few|TRBJ2-3|TRBV29-1
CSVGSGRTDTQYF
TGCAGCGTTGGGTCGGGACGCACAGATACGCAGTATTTT
>TRBD1|NA|TRBJ2-7|TRBV7-8
CASSFQTGGNYEQYF
TGTGCCAGCAGCTTCCAGACAGGGGGGAACTACGAGCAGTACTTC
>TRBD1|NA|TRBJ1-5|TRBV29-1
CSVAGGNGNQPQHF
TGCAGCGTTGCAGGGGGCAATGGCAATCAGCCCCAGCATTTT
>TRBD1|NA|TRBJ1-1|TRBV5-1
CASSSSTGGTEAFF
TGCGCCAGCAGCTCTTCGACAGGGGGCACTGAAGCTTTCTTT
>NA|few|TRBJ2-7|TRBV4-1
CASSQERGAEQYF
TGCGCCAGCAGCCAAGAGAGAGGGGCCGAGCAGTACTTC
>NA|NA|TRBJ2-7|TRBV28
CASSLGDGPRYEQYF
TGTGCCAGCAGTTTAGGGGACGGCCCACGGTACGAGCAGTACTTC
>TRBD2|NA|TRBJ2-2|TRBV5-4
CASTTSAGTGELFF
TGTGCCAGCACGACTAGCGCGGGCACCGGGGAGCTGTTTTTT
>NA|few|TRBJ2-4|TRBV5-8
CASSLAGKNIQYF
TGTGCCAGCAGCTTGGCGGGAAAAAACATTCAGTACTTC
>NA|NA|TRBJ1-2|TRBV5-1
CASSFAPQGGYTF
TGCGCCAGCAGCTTTGCACCCCAAGGCGGCTACACCTTC
>NA|NA|TRBJ2-3|TRBV27
CASAGRLTDTQYF
TGTGCCAGTGCGGGACGCCTCACAGATACGCAGTATTTT
>TRBD1|NA|TRBJ2-5|TRBV11-2
CASGTGYQETQYF
TGTGCCAGCGGGACAGGGTATCAAGAGACCCAGTACTTC
>NA|NA|TRBJ2-7|TRBV6-5
CASSYSAGAFSYEQYF
TGTGCCAGCAGTTACTCGGCAGGGGCCTTCTCCTACGAGCAGTACTTC
>NA|NA|TRBJ2-7|TRBV5-1
CASSRDNGYEQYF
TGCGCCAGCAGTCGGGACAATGGTTACGAGCAGTACTTC
>TRBD1|NA|TRBJ1-2|TRBV2
CASSEAGTGGRYGYTF
TGTGCCAGCAGTGAAGCCGGGACAGGGGGACGCTATGGCTACACCTTC
>NA|NA|TRBJ2-5|TRBV29-1
CSVEGRQGETQYF
TGCAGCGTTGAAGGTCGTCAGGGTGAGACCCAGTACTTC
>TRBD2|NA|TRBJ2-3|TRBV2
CASAARTSSADTQYF
TGTGCCAGCGCCGCTCGGACTAGCAGTGCAGATACGCAGTATTTT
>NA|NA|TRBJ1-1|TRBV7-8
CASSHILGTANTEAFF
TGTGCCAGCAGCCACATCCTGGGGACGGCGAACACTGAAGCTTTCTTT
>NA|few|TRBJ2-2|TRBV4-3
CASSLPRAGELFF
TGCGCCAGCAGCCTACCGAGAGCCGGGGAGCTGTTTTTT
>TRBD1|NA|TRBJ1-1|TRBV9
CASSAQGANNF
TGTGCCAGCAGCGCACAGGGGGCGAACAACTTT
>NA|NA|TRBJ2-2|TRBV23-1
CASSGGTENTGELFF
TGCGCCAGCTCGGGGGGGACAGAGAACACCGGGGAGCTGTTTTTT
>NA|NA|TRBJ1-1|TRBV7-9
CASSLTDRNTEAFF
TGTGCCAGCAGCTTAACTGACAGGAACACTGAAGCTTTCTTT